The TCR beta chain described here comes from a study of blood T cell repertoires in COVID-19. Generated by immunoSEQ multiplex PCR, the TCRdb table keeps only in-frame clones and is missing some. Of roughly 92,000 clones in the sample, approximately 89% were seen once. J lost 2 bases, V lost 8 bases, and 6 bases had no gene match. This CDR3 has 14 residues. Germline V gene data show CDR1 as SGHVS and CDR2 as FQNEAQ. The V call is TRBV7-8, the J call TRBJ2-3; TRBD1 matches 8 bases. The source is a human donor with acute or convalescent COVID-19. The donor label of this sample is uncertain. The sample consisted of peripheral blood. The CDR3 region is CASGRTGTTDTQYF. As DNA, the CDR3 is TGTGCCAGCGGCCGGACAGGGACCACAGATACGCAGTATTTT.